These T cell receptor beta chains were read from a single sample in a study of cytomegalovirus exposure and HLA in healthy donors. Clones were read by immunoSEQ multiplex PCR, and TCRdb kept only the in-frame ones, dropping some. The sample includes tens of thousands of clones, more than 70% of them seen just once. Source material: PBMCs. Receptors originate from a young woman in good health and CMV-seropositive. Each CDR3 is given with its conserved first and last residue. D genes are given only for firm matches. Rows give clone size only sometimes, using once, few, many, or a class for an expanded clone.

V gene	clone size	CDR3 length	D gene	J gene	CDR3 protein	CDR3 DNA
TRBV28	.	17	.	TRBJ1-5	CASSRGRDVYSNQPQHF	TGTGCCAGCAGCCGCGGACGGGATGTTTATAGCAATCAGCCCCAGCATTTT
TRBV2	.	12	.	TRBJ1-1	CASSEGQGEAFF	TGTGCCAGCAGTGAAGGGCAGGGTGAAGCTTTCTTT
TRBV5-1	few	15	.	TRBJ2-7	CASSSLIFGSYEQYF	TGCGCCAGCAGCTCCCTGATTTTCGGTTCCTACGAGCAGTACTTC
TRBV5-1	.	15	TRBD2	TRBJ2-3	CASRRASGEADTQYF	TGCGCCAGCAGGCGGGCTAGCGGGGAGGCAGATACGCAGTATTTT
TRBV27	.	14	.	TRBJ1-3	CASGLPGSGNTIYF	TGTGCCAGCGGACTCCCGGGGTCTGGAAACACCATATATTTT
TRBV19	.	14	.	TRBJ2-6	CASRTGSGANVLTF	TGTGCCAGTAGGACAGGCTCTGGGGCCAACGTCCTGACTTTC
TRBV19	.	13	.	TRBJ1-4	CASSSVINEKLFF	TGTGCCAGTAGTTCGGTGATAAACGAAAAACTGTTTTTT
TRBV7-6	.	15	TRBD2	TRBJ2-1	CASSLAWRGGNEQFF	TGTGCCAGCAGCTTAGCGTGGCGGGGGGGGAATGAGCAGTTCTTC
TRBV7-2	.	18	TRBD1	TRBJ1-1	CASSSNPGTGGFVTEAFF	TGTGCCAGCAGCTCCAACCCCGGGACAGGGGGCTTCGTCACTGAAGCTTTCTTT
TRBV10-2	once	13	.	TRBJ2-5	CASSGGNQETQYF	TGCGCCAGCAGTGGCGGAAATCAAGAGACCCAGTACTTC
TRBV7-9	many	15	TRBD1	TRBJ2-7	CASSLVNPGQGPQYF	TGTGCCAGCAGCTTAGTGAACCCGGGACAGGGGCCGCAGTACTTC
TRBV29-1	.	12	TRBD1	TRBJ2-1	CSGGTGYNEQFF	TGCAGCGGTGGGACAGGGTACAATGAGCAGTTCTTC
TRBV4-2	few	14	.	TRBJ2-5	CASSPGFAGETQYF	TGTGCCAGCAGCCCCGGCTTCGCGGGGGAGACCCAGTACTTC
TRBV27	.	14	.	TRBJ1-1	CASSQTRGVTEAFF	TGTGCCAGCAGTCAAACCCGGGGGGTCACTGAAGCTTTCTTT
TRBV9	.	15	.	TRBJ1-4	CASSVEGKEDEKLFF	TGTGCCAGCAGCGTAGAGGGGAAAGAAGATGAAAAACTGTTTTTT
TRBV5-6	.	16	.	TRBJ2-6	CASSSIGGSGANVLTF	TGTGCCAGCAGCTCAATAGGGGGTTCTGGGGCCAACGTCCTGACTTTC
TRBV19	.	15	TRBD1	TRBJ1-1	CASSLPGQAHTEAFF	TGTGCCAGTAGTTTACCGGGACAGGCCCACACTGAAGCTTTCTTT
TRBV6-5	.	14	.	TRBJ2-5	CASSYSGGGETQYF	TGTGCCAGCAGTTACTCGGGTGGGGGGGAGACCCAGTACTTC
TRBV14	.	16	.	TRBJ2-3	CASSQELSSYTDTQYF	TGTGCCAGCAGCCAAGAATTGAGTTCTTACACAGATACGCAGTATTTT
TRBV30	.	14	TRBD1	TRBJ2-7	CAWAPGTGTYEQYF	TGTGCCTGGGCTCCCGGGACAGGGACCTACGAGCAGTACTTC
TRBV4-2	.	18	TRBD2	TRBJ2-5	CASSQDPSGGDRGETQYF	TGTGCCAGCAGCCAAGATCCTAGCGGGGGGGATCGTGGAGAGACCCAGTACTTC
TRBV5-1	.	16	TRBD1	TRBJ1-4	CASSLGWGTGGEKLFF	TGCGCCAGCAGCTTGGGGTGGGGGACAGGTGGTGAAAAACTGTTTTTT
TRBV5-1	.	15	TRBD2	TRBJ2-2	CASSAGTNNAGELFF	TGCGCCAGCAGCGCCGGGACTAACAACGCCGGGGAGCTGTTTTTT
TRBV6-5	.	15	.	TRBJ1-5	CASSPAGISNQPQHF	TGTGCCAGCAGCCCCGCAGGGATCAGCAATCAGCCCCAGCATTTT
TRBV27	once	13	.	TRBJ1-5	CASSLSGIQPQHF	TGTGCCAGCAGTCTATCCGGGATACAGCCCCAGCATTTT
TRBV6-5	.	13	TRBD1	TRBJ2-1	CASSPRTGGGQFF	TGTGCCAGCAGTCCACGGACAGGGGGAGGGCAGTTCTTC
TRBV7-9	.	15	TRBD1	TRBJ1-6	CASSYGTGLGSPLHF	TGTGCCAGCAGCTATGGGACAGGACTGGGTTCACCCCTCCACTTT
TRBV4-1	.	15	.	TRBJ1-5	CASGGGFFSNQPQHF	TGCGCCAGCGGGGGGGGCTTTTTTAGCAATCAGCCCCAGCATTTT